These 22 T cell receptor beta chains were all obtained from the same sample, sequenced in a study of response to subunit inactivated influenza vaccine. MiXCR was run by TCRdb on the RT-PCR reads, yielding one entry per CDR3 protein. The table records 530,000 or so distinct CDR3 sequences, roughly 25% of them present only once. Source: CD4+ T cells sorted from PBMCs, taken less than 6 days after vaccination. These receptors came from a man in his forties or fifties who received an inactivated influenza vaccine.

This clonotype has a count of ten or more. The chain recombines TRBV7-2 with TRBJ2-1; 8 bases are shared with TRBD1. CDR1 is SGHTA and CDR2 is FQGNSA in the germline V gene. Trimming took 3 bases from V and 6 from J; bases not matched to a gene: 4. The CDR3 runs to 14 residues. The CDR3 spells CASSLGDRGNEQFF. Written as DNA, the CDR3 is TGTGCCAGCAGCTTGGGAGACAGGGGCAATGAGCAGTTCTTC.

The table lists this clonotype with a few counts. The V and J genes are TRBV12-3 or TRBV12-4 and TRBJ2-5, with a tentative D call TRBD2 (5 bases). This CDR3 comprises 13 residues. V was shortened by 5 bases and J by 5 bases, with 12 bases between the two germline ends. DNA for the CDR3: TGTGCCAGCAGTCCCCGTCGAGGGGAGACCCAGTACTTC. Translation gives CASSPRRGETQYF.

This chain connects TRBV7-9 to TRBJ2-7; no reliable D call. V lost 2 bases and J 6 bases, leaving 17 bases between the germline ends. This CDR3 spans 15 amino acids. Germline V gene sequence: CDR1 SEHNR, CDR2 FQNEAQ (reference sequence). The CDR3 coding sequence is TGTGCCAGCAGCTTATCTGGAAATCAATTCGGCGAGCAGTACTTC. Encoded protein: CASSLSGNQFGEQYF.

This sequence joins TRBV7-2 and TRBJ2-5; unclear D gene. The CDR3 contains 14 residues. In germline, CDR1 is SGHTA, CDR2 FQGNSA. V shed 0 bases and J shed 5 bases, with 10 bases lying between them. The CDR3 coding sequence is TGTGCCAGCAGCTTAGCGGCGGTTGGGGAGACCCAGTACTTC. Amino acid sequence: CASSLAAVGETQYF.

V gene TRBV20-1 combines with J gene TRBJ2-3; 9 bases fit TRBD2. V was clipped by 4 bases and J by 2 bases; unmatched bases: 7. Germline values: CDR1 DFQATT, CDR2 SNEGSKA (reference sequence). The CDR3 length is 15 residues. CDR3 residues: CSATPGTSFTDTQYF. The CDR3 DNA is TGCAGTGCTACCCCCGGGACTAGCTTCACAGATACGCAGTATTTT.

This clonotype was counted a few times. This chain joins TRBV7-2 and TRBJ1-3; D is ambiguous. The CDR3 has 14 amino acids. Trimming left V 1 base short and J 0 bases short, with 4 bases between. Germline CDR1 and CDR2: SGHTA and FQGNSA. CDR3 bases: TGTGCCAGCAGCTTAGAAAACTCTGGAAACACCATATATTTT. It yields the protein CASSLENSGNTIYF.

This clonotype was observed a few times. CDR3 in amino acids: CSVENPRGIGETQYF. CDR3 bases: TGCAGCGTTGAAAACCCAAGGGGAATTGGGGAGACCCAGTACTTC. The V call is TRBV29-1, the J call TRBJ2-5; D is perhaps TRBD1 (5 bases). The V gene's germline CDR1 is SQVTM and CDR2 ANQGSEA. The CDR3 covers 15 residues. The V gene lost 2 bases and the J gene lost 5 bases, with 18 bases spanning the gap.

This clonotype appeared a few times. V and J are TRBV5-1 and TRBJ1-4; D remains ambiguous. In germline, CDR1 is SGHRS, CDR2 YFSETQ. The CDR3 has 13 amino acids. Trimming removed 4 bases at V and 5 bases at J, with 9 bases between. The CDR3 region is CASSEEINEKLFF. The CDR3 nucleotides are TGCGCCAGCAGCGAAGAGATAAATGAAAAACTGTTTTTT.

This clonotype was picked up a small number of times. This rearrangement joins TRBV5-1 to TRBJ2-7; D is perhaps TRBD1 (6 bases). The length of the CDR3 is 15 residues. Per germline, CDR1 SGHRS and CDR2 YFSETQ. The V and J ends lost 0 bases and 1 base respectively, with 11 bases between them. CDR3 sequence (DNA): TGCGCCAGCAGCTTGGGATCCCAGGGGTCCTACGAGCAGTACTTC. Residues: CASSLGSQGSYEQYF.

V usage is TRBV14 and J usage is TRBJ2-1, with D perhaps TRBD1 (7 bases). CDR1 is SGHDN, CDR2 FVKESK, per germline. Trimming stripped 3 bases from V and 9 bases from J, with 18 bases between. The CDR3 loop spans 15 amino acids. DNA of the CDR3: TGTGCCAGCAGCCACCTGGGCAGGGGGGCAACTGAGCAGTTCTTC. As protein: CASSHLGRGATEQFF.

The rearrangement joins TRBV5-1 to TRBJ1-2; possible D gene TRBD1, 6 bases. The CDR3 runs to 14 residues. V lost 6 bases to trimming and J lost 4 bases, with 16 bases between them. CDR1 and CDR2 (germline): SGHRS, YFSETQ. The CDR3 bases are TGCGCCAGCAAACTAGGAGGGGGATTCTATGGCTACACCTTC. This translates into CASKLGGGFYGYTF.

Only a few counts were recorded for this clonotype. The rearrangement links TRBV15 to TRBJ1-1, with TRBD1 identical over 9 bases. V dropped 3 bases and J dropped 6; count of bases not matched to a gene: 8. CDR3 size: 15 residues. Germline assignment: CDR1 LNHNV and CDR2 YYDKDF (reference sequence). CDR3 sequence (DNA): TGTGCCACCAGCAGCGGGGACAGGGCCGGATCTGAAGCTTTCTTT. Protein sequence: CATSSGDRAGSEAFF.

V usage is TRBV10-3 and J usage is TRBJ2-6; D perhaps matches TRBD2 (6 bases). From germline, CDR1 is ENHRY and CDR2 SYGVKD. The CDR3 covers 13 residues. V lost 8 bases and J lost 2, with 7 bases in between. This CDR3 reads CAIGGAGANVLTF. The CDR3 coding sequence is TGTGCCATCGGAGGGGCTGGGGCCAACGTCCTGACTTTC.

This clonotype was observed at least ten times. V and J are TRBV27 and TRBJ1-6, with TRBD1 matching over 11 bases. The CDR3 runs 14 residues. V lost 3 bases, J lost 10 bases, and 2 bases stayed unmatched. Germline CDR1 and CDR2: MNHEY and SMNVEV (reference sequence). DNA for the CDR3: TGTGCCAGCAGTTTCGGGACAGGGGGATCACCCCTCCACTTT. Its protein is CASSFGTGGSPLHF.

The rearrangement links TRBV6-5 to TRBJ2-3; 8 bases are a match to TRBD2. The germline gives CDR1 MNHEY, CDR2 SVGAGI. The ends lost 2 bases at V and 5 bases at J; junction bases unmatched: 3. The CDR3 has 14 amino acids. The chain's CDR3 is CASSYAGGGDTQYF. CDR3 in DNA: TGTGCCAGCAGTTACGCGGGAGGAGGAGATACGCAGTATTTT.

The chain couples TRBV20-1 to TRBJ2-7, with D unresolved. The CDR3 sequence is 14 residues long. V lost 6 bases and J 0 bases, leaving 15 bases between the germline ends. CDR1 is DFQATT and CDR2 is SNEGSKA in the germline V gene (reference sequence). The CDR3 spells CSAQRPGLSYEQYF. CDR3 bases: TGCAGTGCCCAGCGACCAGGCCTCTCCTACGAGCAGTACTTC.

The rearrangement uses TRBV20-1 and TRBJ2-5, with D possibly being TRBD1 (5 bases). In germline, CDR1 is DFQATT, CDR2 SNEGSKA (reference sequence). V lost 7 bases and J lost 4, with 10 bases in between. The CDR3 is made up of 11 amino acids. The CDR3 DNA reads as TGCAGTGTGAGAAGGGGAGAGACCCAGTACTTC. This gives the protein CSVRRGETQYF.

V gene TRBV20-1 combines with J gene TRBJ1-1; 8 bases are shared with TRBD1. This CDR3 is built from 14 residues. V gave up 3 bases and J gave up 2 bases; unmatched junction bases: 5. Germline CDR1 is DFQATT and CDR2 is SNEGSKA (reference sequence). CDR3: CSARGGQVNTEAFF. CDR3 DNA: TGCAGTGCTAGGGGGGGACAGGTAAACACTGAAGCTTTCTTT.

V is TRBV20-1 and J is TRBJ2-7; 8 bases agree with TRBD2. The CDR3 is made up of 14 amino acids. The V and J ends lost 2 bases and 3 bases, in that order; junction bases with no gene match: 6. CDR1 DFQATT and CDR2 SNEGSKA come from the germline V gene (reference sequence). CDR3 amino acids: CSARRREGNYEQYF. The CDR3 coding sequence is TGCAGTGCTAGACGCCGGGAGGGGAACTACGAGCAGTACTTC.

CDR3 DNA sequence: TGCAGTGCTAGAGGACAGGCCAACACAGATACGCAGTATTTT. Its protein product is CSARGQANTDTQYF. The chain joins TRBV20-1 to TRBJ2-3; D is perhaps TRBD1 (6 bases). The CDR3 covers 14 residues. Per the germline V gene, CDR1 is DFQATT and CDR2 is SNEGSKA (reference sequence). Trimming shortened V by 1 base and J by 2 bases, and 10 bases separated the two germline ends.

This clonotype was recorded only once. This chain connects TRBV5-1 to TRBJ2-1; 9 bases line up with TRBD2. The CDR3 extends over 17 amino acids. CDR1 SGHRS and CDR2 YFSETQ come from the germline V gene. V shed 7 bases, J shed 4 bases, and the junction held 15 bases outside the gene matches. The CDR3 DNA follows: TGCGCCAGCTTGCCCGCGGGTAGCGGGAGTAGATACAATGAGCAGTTCTTC. Encoded protein: CASLPAGSGSRYNEQFF. The full variable domain, completed using reference TRBV5-1 and TRBJ2-1, is KAGVTQTPRYLIKTRGQQVTLSCSPISGHRSVSWYQQTPGQGLQFLFEYFSETQRNKGNFPGRFSGRQFSNSRSEMNVSTLELGDSALYLCASLPAGSGSRYNEQFFGPGTRLTVL.

V and J are TRBV28 and TRBJ1-3, with D tentatively TRBD1 (6 bases). Germline V gene sequence: CDR1 MDHEN, CDR2 SYDVKM. The CDR3 spans 20 residues. V lost 1 base and J 1 base, leaving 23 bases between the germline ends. The CDR3 DNA reads as TGTGCCAGCAGTTTATTTGGGTTCTCGGGACAAGGGAAGTCTGGAAACACCATATATTTT. It yields the protein CASSLFGFSGQGKSGNTIYF.